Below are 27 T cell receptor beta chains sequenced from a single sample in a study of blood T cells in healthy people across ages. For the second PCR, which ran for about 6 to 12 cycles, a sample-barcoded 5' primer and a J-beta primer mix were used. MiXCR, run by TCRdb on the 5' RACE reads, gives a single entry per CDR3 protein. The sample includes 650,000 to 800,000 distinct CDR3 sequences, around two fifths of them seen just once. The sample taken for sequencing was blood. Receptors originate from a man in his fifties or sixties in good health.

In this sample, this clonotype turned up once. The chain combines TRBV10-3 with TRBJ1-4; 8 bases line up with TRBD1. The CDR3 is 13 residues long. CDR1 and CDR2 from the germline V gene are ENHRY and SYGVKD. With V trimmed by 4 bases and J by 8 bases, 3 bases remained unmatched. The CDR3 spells CAISGTGREKLFF. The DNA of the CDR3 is TGTGCCATCAGTGGGACAGGGCGGGAAAAACTGTTTTTT.

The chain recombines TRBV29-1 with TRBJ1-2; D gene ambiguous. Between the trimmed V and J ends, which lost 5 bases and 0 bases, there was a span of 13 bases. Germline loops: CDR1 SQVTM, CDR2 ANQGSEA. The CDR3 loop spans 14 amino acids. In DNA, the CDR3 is TGCAGCGTTCAAACTCTAGACACTAACTATGGCTACACCTTC. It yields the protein CSVQTLDTNYGYTF.

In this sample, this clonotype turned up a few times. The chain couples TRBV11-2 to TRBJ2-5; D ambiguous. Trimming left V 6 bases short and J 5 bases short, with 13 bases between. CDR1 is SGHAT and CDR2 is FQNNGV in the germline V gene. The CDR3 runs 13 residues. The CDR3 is CASSRVLGETQYF. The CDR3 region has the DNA TGTGCCAGCAGTAGGGTTCTCGGGGAGACCCAGTACTTC.

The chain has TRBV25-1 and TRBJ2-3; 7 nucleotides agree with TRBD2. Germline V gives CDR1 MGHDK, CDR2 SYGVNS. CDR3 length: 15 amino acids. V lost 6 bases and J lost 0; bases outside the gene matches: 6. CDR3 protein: CASSNRDYSTDTQYF. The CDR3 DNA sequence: TGTGCCAGCAGCAACCGGGACTACAGCACAGATACGCAGTATTTT.

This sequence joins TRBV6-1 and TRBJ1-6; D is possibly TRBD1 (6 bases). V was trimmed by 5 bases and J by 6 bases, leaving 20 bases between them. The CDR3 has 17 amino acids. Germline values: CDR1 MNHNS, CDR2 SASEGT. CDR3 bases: TGTGCCAGCAGTCCCCTTTTAACACAGGGAATTAATTCACCCCTCCACTTT. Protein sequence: CASSPLLTQGINSPLHF.

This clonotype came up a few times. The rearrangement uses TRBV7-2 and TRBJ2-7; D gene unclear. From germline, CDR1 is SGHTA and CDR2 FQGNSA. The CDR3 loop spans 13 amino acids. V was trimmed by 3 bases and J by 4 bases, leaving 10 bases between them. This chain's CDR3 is CASSFVGIYEQYF. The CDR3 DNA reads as TGTGCCAGCAGCTTTGTAGGGATTTACGAGCAGTACTTC.

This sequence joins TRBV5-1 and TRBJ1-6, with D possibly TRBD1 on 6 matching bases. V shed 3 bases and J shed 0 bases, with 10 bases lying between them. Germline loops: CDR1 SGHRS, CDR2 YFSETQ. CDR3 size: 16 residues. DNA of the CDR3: TGCGCCAGCAGCTCGGGACAAAACTCCTATAATTCACCCCTCCACTTT. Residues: CASSSGQNSYNSPLHF.

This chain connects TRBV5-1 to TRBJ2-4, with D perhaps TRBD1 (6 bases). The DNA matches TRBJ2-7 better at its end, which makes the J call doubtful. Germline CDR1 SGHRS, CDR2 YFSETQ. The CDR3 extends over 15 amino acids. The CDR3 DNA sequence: TGCGCCAGCAGCTCACTACAGGGCATGGTCCACGAGCAGTACTTC. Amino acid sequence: CASSSLQGMVHEQYF.

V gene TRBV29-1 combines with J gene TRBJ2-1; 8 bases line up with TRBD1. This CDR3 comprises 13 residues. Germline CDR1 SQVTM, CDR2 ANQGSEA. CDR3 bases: TGCAGAGCGGACAGGGACACCTACAATGAGCAGTTCTTC. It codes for CRADRDTYNEQFF.

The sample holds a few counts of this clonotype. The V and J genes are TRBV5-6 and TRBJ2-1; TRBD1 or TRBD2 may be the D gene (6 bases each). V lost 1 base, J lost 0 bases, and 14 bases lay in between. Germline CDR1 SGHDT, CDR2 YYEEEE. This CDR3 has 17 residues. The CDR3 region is CASSLSLGGSSYNEQFF. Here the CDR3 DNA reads TGTGCCAGCAGCTTGTCTTTAGGGGGGAGCTCCTACAATGAGCAGTTCTTC. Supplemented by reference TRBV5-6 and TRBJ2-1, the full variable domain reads DAGVTQSPTHLIKTRGQQVTLRCSPKSGHDTVSWYQQALGQGPQFIFQYYEEEERQRGNFPDRFSGHQFPNYSSELNVNALLLGDSALYLCASSLSLGGSSYNEQFFGPGTRLTVL.

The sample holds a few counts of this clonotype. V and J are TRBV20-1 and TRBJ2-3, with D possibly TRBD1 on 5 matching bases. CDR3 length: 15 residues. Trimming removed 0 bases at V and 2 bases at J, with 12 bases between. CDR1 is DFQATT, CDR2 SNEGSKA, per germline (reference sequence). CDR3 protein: CSARDTPGNTDTQYF. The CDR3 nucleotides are TGCAGTGCTAGAGATACGCCAGGGAACACAGATACGCAGTATTTT.

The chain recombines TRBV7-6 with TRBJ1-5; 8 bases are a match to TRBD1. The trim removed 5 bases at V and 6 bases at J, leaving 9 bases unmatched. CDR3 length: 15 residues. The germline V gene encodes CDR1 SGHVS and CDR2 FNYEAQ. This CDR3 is CASSPKTGDAQPQHF. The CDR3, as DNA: TGTGCCAGCAGCCCAAAGACAGGGGATGCTCAGCCCCAGCATTTT.

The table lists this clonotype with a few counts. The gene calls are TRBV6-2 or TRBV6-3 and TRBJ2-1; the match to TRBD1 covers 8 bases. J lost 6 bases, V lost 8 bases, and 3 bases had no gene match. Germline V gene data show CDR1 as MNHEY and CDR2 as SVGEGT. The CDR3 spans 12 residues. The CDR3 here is CASGDRGNEQFF. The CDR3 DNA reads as TGTGCCAGCGGCGACAGGGGCAATGAGCAGTTCTTC.

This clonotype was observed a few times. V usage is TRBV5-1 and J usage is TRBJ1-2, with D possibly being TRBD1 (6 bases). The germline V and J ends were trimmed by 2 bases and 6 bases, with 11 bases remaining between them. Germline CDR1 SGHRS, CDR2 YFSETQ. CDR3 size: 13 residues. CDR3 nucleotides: TGCGCCAGCAGCTTTAACAGGGAGGATGGCTACACCTTC. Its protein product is CASSFNREDGYTF.

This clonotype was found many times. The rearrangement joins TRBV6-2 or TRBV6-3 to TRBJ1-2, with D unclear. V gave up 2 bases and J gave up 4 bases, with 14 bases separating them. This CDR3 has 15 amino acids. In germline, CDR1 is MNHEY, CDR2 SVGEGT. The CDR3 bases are TGTGCCAGCAGTTACGGGCAGCATAATATCTATGGCTACACCTTC. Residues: CASSYGQHNIYGYTF.

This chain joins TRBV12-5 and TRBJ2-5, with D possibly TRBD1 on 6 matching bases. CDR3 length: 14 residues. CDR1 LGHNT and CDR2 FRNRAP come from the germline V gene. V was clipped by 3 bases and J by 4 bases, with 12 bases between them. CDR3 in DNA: TGTGCTAGTGGTTTCCCCGGGACAAGAGAGACCCAGTACTTC. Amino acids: CASGFPGTRETQYF.

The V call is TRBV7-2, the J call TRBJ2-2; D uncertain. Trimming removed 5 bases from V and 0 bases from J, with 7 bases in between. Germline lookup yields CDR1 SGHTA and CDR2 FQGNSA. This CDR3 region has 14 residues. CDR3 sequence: CASSATPNTGELFF. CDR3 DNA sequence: TGTGCCAGCAGCGCTACCCCGAACACCGGGGAGCTGTTTTTT.

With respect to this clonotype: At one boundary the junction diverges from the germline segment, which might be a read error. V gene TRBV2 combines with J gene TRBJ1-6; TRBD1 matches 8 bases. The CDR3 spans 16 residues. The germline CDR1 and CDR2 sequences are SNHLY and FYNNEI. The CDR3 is CASSVGQGGIGPPPHF. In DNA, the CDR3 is TGTGCCAGCAGTGTAGGACAGGGCGGTATTGGGCCACCCCCCCACTTT. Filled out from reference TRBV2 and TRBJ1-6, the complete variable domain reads EPEVTQTPSHQVTQMGQEVILRCVPISNHLYFYWYRQILGQKVEFLVSFYNNEISEKSEIFDDQFSVERPDGSNFTLKIRSTKLEDSAMYFCASSVGQGGIGPPPHFGNGTRLTVT.

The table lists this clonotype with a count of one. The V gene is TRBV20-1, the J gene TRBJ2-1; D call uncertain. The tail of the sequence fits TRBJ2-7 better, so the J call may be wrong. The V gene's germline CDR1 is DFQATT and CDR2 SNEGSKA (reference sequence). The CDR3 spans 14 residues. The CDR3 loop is CSAPPRTSYNEQYF. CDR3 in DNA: TGCAGTGCACCCCCACGGACCTCTTACAATGAGCAGTACTTC.

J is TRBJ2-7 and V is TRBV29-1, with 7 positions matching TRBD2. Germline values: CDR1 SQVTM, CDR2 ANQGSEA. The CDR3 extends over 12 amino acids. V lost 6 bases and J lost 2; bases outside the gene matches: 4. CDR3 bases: TGCAGCGTCGGGGACTACGCCTACGAGCAGTACTTC. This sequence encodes CSVGDYAYEQYF.

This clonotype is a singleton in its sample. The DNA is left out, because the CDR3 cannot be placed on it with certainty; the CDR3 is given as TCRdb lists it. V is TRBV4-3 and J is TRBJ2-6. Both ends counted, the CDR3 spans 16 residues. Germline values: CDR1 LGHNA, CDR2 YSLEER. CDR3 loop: CASSQDVASGANVMTF.

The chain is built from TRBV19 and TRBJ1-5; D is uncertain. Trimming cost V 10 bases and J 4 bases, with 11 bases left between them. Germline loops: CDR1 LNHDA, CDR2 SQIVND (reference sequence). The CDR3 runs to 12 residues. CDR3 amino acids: CATAGRNQPQHF. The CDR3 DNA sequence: TGTGCCACGGCGGGCAGAAATCAGCCCCAGCATTTT.

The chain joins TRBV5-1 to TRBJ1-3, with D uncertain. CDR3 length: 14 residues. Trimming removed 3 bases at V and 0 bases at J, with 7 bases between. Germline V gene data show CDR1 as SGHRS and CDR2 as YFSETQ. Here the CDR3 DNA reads TGCGCCAGCAGCTCCCACCTCTCTGGAAACACCATATATTTT. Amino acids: CASSSHLSGNTIYF.

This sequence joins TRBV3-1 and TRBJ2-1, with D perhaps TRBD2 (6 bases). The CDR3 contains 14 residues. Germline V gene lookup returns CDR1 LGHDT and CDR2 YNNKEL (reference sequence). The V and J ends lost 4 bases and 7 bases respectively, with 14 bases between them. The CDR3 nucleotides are TGTGCCAGCAGCCGAACGGGACTCCAAAATGAGCAGTTCTTC. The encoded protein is CASSRTGLQNEQFF.

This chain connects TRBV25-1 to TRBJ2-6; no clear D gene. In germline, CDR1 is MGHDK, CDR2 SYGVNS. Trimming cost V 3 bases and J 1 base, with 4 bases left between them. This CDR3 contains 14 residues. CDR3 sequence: CASSEFSGANVLTF. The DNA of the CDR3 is TGTGCCAGCAGTGAGTTTTCTGGGGCCAACGTCCTGACTTTC.

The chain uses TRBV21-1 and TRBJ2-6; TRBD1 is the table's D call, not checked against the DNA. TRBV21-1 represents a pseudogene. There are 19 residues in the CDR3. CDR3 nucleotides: TGTGCCAGCAGCCTCCACTCCTCGGGACCCCACTCTGGGGCCAACGTCCTGACTTTC. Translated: CASSLHSSGPHSGANVLTF.

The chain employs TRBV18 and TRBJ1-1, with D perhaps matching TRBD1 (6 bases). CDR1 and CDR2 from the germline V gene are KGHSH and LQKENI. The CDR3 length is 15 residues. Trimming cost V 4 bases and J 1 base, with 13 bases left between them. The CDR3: CASSRSQGTNTEAFF. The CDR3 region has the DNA TGTGCCAGCTCACGCTCCCAGGGGACGAACACTGAAGCTTTCTTT.